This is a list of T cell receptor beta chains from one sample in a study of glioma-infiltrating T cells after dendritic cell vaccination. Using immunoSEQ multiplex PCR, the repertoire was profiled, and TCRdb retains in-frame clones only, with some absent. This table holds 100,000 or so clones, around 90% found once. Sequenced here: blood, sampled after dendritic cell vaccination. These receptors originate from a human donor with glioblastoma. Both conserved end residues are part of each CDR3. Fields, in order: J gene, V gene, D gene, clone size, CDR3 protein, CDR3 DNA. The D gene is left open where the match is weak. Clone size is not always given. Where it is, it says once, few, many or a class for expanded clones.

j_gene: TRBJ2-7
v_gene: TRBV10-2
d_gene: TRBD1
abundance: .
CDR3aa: CASRGTGGLYEQYF
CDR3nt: TGCGCCAGCAGAGGGACAGGGGGCCTCTACGAGCAGTACTTC

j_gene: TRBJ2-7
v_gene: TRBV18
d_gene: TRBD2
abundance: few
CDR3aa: CASSVISGAGEQYF
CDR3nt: TGTGCCAGCTCAGTTATCAGCGGGGCGGGTGAGCAGTACTTC

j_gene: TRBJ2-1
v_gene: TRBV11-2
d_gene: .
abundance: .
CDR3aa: CASSLSWTDYEQFF
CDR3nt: TGTGCCAGCAGCTTATCCTGGACAGATTATGAGCAGTTCTTC

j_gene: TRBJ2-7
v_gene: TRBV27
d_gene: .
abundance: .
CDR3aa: CASSLTRGEQYF
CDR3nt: TGTGCCAGCAGTTTAACGCGGGGCGAGCAGTACTTC

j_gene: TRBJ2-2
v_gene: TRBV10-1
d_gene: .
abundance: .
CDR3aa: CASSSDRGELFF
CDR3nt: TGCGCCAGCAGTTCAGACAGGGGGGAGCTGTTTTTT

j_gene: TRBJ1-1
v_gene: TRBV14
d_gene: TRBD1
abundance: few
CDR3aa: CASSRQGGIGAFF
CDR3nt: TGTGCCAGCAGCCGACAGGGCGGGATAGGTGCTTTCTTT

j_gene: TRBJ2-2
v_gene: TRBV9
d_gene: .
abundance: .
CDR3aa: CASSVDPGTAGELFF
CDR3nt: TGTGCCAGCAGCGTAGATCCAGGAACGGCCGGGGAGCTGTTTTTT

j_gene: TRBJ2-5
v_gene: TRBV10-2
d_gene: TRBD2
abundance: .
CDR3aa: CASSWTSGSETQYF
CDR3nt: TGCGCCAGCAGCTGGACTAGCGGGAGTGAGACCCAGTACTTC

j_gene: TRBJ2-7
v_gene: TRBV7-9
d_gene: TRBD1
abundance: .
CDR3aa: CASSGGVKGQYYEQYF
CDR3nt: TGTGCCAGCAGCGGTGGGGTGAAGGGACAGTACTACGAGCAGTACTTC

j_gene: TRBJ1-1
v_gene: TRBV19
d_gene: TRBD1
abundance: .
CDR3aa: CASSHRQGAWAFF
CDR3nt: TGTGCCAGTAGTCATAGACAGGGAGCTTGGGCTTTCTTT